These T cell receptor beta chains were read from a single sample in a study of graft-versus-host responses after intestinal transplantation. Assay: immunoSEQ multiplex PCR; the TCRdb copy retains only in-frame clones and omits some. The table lists around 50,000 clones, about 90% of them singletons. The source material was PBMCs, sampled 26 days after transplant. Receptor source: a human patient who received an intestinal transplant, so some T cells may come from the graft donor. Each CDR3 is given with its conserved first and last residue. D genes are given only for firm matches. The listing skips clone size in some rows; elsewhere it reads once, few, many or a size class.

size	V	J	D	DNA	CDR3
once	TRBV15	TRBJ2-5	TRBD2	TGTGCCACCAGCAGAGGGGCAGGGACGGGGGGGGAGACCCAGTACTTC	CATSRGAGTGGETQYF
.	TRBV28	TRBJ1-1	TRBD1	TGTGCCAGCAGTTTCCGACAGGGGGCTAAAGCTTTCTTT	CASSFRQGAKAFF
.	TRBV6-5	TRBJ2-5	.	TGTGCCAGCAGTCTGGGGCCCGAAAAACCAGAGACCCAGTACTTC	CASSLGPEKPETQYF
.	TRBV28	TRBJ1-5	.	TGTGCCAGCACCTGGGCCAACAGGGGCAATCAGCCCCAGCATTTT	CASTWANRGNQPQHF
.	TRBV6-5	TRBJ1-2	TRBD1	TGTGCCAGCAGTTATGCCTCCAGGGGGAACTATGGCTACACCTTC	CASSYASRGNYGYTF
once	TRBV2	TRBJ2-1	TRBD1	TGTGCCAGCAGGGGGTTCCGGGACAGGGCCCTCTTC	CASRGFRDRALF
few	TRBV19	TRBJ1-2	TRBD1	TGTGCCAGTAGTGCGACAGGGCATTCGAGTGGCTACACCTTC	CASSATGHSSGYTF
.	TRBV7-6	TRBJ1-1	.	TGTGCCAGCAGCTTAGACAGCATGAACACTGAAGCTTTCTTT	CASSLDSMNTEAFF
.	TRBV7-7	TRBJ2-2	.	TGTGCTAGCAGCTTAGCCCAGGGTGTGGCCGGGGAGCTGTTTTTT	CASSLAQGVAGELFF
.	TRBV28	TRBJ2-7	.	TGTGCCAGCAAGTCGGCTCAGGGGCCCCCGTACCCTATAGAGCAGTACTTC	CASKSAQGPPYPIEQYF
.	TRBV7-9	TRBJ2-7	.	TGTGCCAGCAGCTTAGGCGGACTGGCCTACGAGCAGTACTTC	CASSLGGLAYEQYF
few	TRBV11-2	TRBJ2-2	.	TGTGCCAGCAGCTTTTCACAGACCTACACCGGGGAGCTGTTTTTT	CASSFSQTYTGELFF
.	TRBV5-6	TRBJ2-7	.	TGTGCCAGCAGCCCCCTCGGCTCCTACGAGCAGTACTTC	CASSPLGSYEQYF
once	TRBV25-1	TRBJ2-3	.	TGTGCCAGCAGTGAAGCGGAGTACACAGATACGCAGTATTTT	CASSEAEYTDTQYF
.	TRBV27	TRBJ1-5	TRBD1	TGTGCCAGCGGGACCGGGACAGGAATTCAGCCCCAGCATTTT	CASGTGTGIQPQHF
.	TRBV15	TRBJ1-5	TRBD1	TGTGCCACCGGTCGAACAGGGGGGAATCAGCCCCAGCATTTT	CATGRTGGNQPQHF
.	TRBV7-8	TRBJ2-3	.	TGTGCCAGCAGCAACGACGGGACACCAGGCACAGATACGCAGTATTTT	CASSNDGTPGTDTQYF
.	TRBV10-2	TRBJ1-6	.	TGCGCCAGCAGTGGGACAACGTCTTCACCCCTCCACTTT	CASSGTTSSPLHF
once	TRBV29-1	TRBJ1-2	.	TGCAGCGTCGACGGGACAACTAACTATGGCTACACCTTC	CSVDGTTNYGYTF
.	TRBV28	TRBJ1-1	.	TGTGCCAGCAGTTTATTGGGGAAGGACAGCTTGAACACTGAAGCTTTCTTT	CASSLLGKDSLNTEAFF
.	TRBV29-1	TRBJ2-1	TRBD2	TGCAGCGTTGAATCGCTAGCGGGCAATGAGCAGTTCTTC	CSVESLAGNEQFF
.	TRBV4-1	TRBJ1-1	.	TGCGCCAGCAGCCAAGCTTTGGGGGCGGACACTGAAGCTTTCTTT	CASSQALGADTEAFF
.	TRBV9	TRBJ2-4	TRBD2	TGTGCCAGCAGCGTAGATGGCGGGGGGGCCGGGGACATTCAGTACTTC	CASSVDGGGAGDIQYF
few	TRBV19	TRBJ1-4	TRBD1	TGTGCCAGTAGTATCCGGGACAGGGGTGAAAAACTGTTTTTT	CASSIRDRGEKLFF
.	TRBV27	TRBJ1-2	TRBD1	TGTGCCAGCAGCCGAAGGGACAGGGGCTATGGCTACACCTTC	CASSRRDRGYGYTF
.	TRBV4-1	TRBJ2-3	TRBD2	TGCGCCAGCAGCCAGGTCGGGGGGGCGAATACGCAGTATTTT	CASSQVGGANTQYF
.	TRBV6-4	TRBJ1-4	.	TGTGCGGTGGCCTTCCCCTTCAGAAAGAATGAAAAACTGTTTTTT	CAVAFPFRKNEKLFF
.	TRBV6-5	TRBJ2-5	TRBD1	TGTGCCAGCAGTGGACCAGGGGGCCAAGAGACCCAGTACTTC	CASSGPGGQETQYF
once	TRBV7-3	TRBJ2-2	TRBD1	TGTGCCAGCAGCTTAACGGGACAGGGTCCTACCGGGGAGCTGTTTTTT	CASSLTGQGPTGELFF
.	TRBV25-1	TRBJ2-2	TRBD1	TGTGCCAGCAGCGGGACAGGGGACACCGGGGAGCTGTTTTTT	CASSGTGDTGELFF
.	TRBV6-4	TRBJ2-2	.	TGTGCCAGCAGTGACCGCAGCACCGGGGAGCTGTTTTTT	CASSDRSTGELFF
.	TRBV7-9	TRBJ1-1	.	TGTGCCAGCAGCTTACCCATGAACACTGAAGCTTTCTTT	CASSLPMNTEAFF
.	TRBV6-1	TRBJ1-3	TRBD1	TGTGCCAGCAGTGCCCCGGGACAGGGGGCTGGAAACACCATATATTTT	CASSAPGQGAGNTIYF
.	TRBV7-8	TRBJ1-5	TRBD1	TGTGCCAGCAGCCCCAACAGGGGGACGATGAATCAGCCCCAGCATTTT	CASSPNRGTMNQPQHF
.	TRBV6-5	TRBJ2-7	TRBD1	TGTGCCAGCAGCCCCGGGACAGGGTCCTACGAGCAGTACTTC	CASSPGTGSYEQYF
.	TRBV4-2	TRBJ2-3	.	TGTGCCAGCAGCCATGGGGCCACCACAGATACGCAGTATTTT	CASSHGATTDTQYF
.	TRBV28	TRBJ1-4	TRBD1	TGTGCCAGCAGTCGGACAGGGGGCCGCAATGAAAAACTGTTTTTT	CASSRTGGRNEKLFF
.	TRBV6-6	TRBJ1-2	.	TGTGCCAGCAGTGCAGGCCAGTTTCTGCACACCTTC	CASSAGQFLHTF
.	TRBV27	TRBJ2-7	TRBD2	TGTGCCAGCAGTTTAAGACTAGCGAGCTACGAGCAGTACTTC	CASSLRLASYEQYF
.	TRBV5-6	TRBJ1-2	.	TGTGCCAGCAGCTTGGGGGGGGGTAACTATGGCTACACCTTC	CASSLGGGNYGYTF
.	TRBV20-1	TRBJ2-3	.	TGCAGTGCTTCCCAGGCGGATACGCAGTATTTT	CSASQADTQYF
.	TRBV15	TRBJ2-1	TRBD2	TGTGCCACCAGCAGAGAAGGGACTATCTCGAATGAGCAGTTCTTC	CATSREGTISNEQFF
.	TRBV27	TRBJ2-5	.	TGTGCCAGCAGTTTCGACAAGCAAGAGACCCAGTACTTC	CASSFDKQETQYF
.	TRBV6-6	TRBJ2-2	TRBD2	TGTGCCAGCACGCTAGCGGGAGGGCCGGTCGCCGGGGAGCTGTTTTTT	CASTLAGGPVAGELFF
.	TRBV19	TRBJ1-1	TRBD1	TGTGCCAGTAGTATAGAGGAGGGGGCTAACACTGAAGCTTTCTTT	CASSIEEGANTEAFF
.	TRBV27	TRBJ2-1	TRBD2	TGTGCGACCGGACTAGCATCTTTGTACAATGAGCAGTTCTTC	CATGLASLYNEQFF
.	TRBV6-6	TRBJ2-7	TRBD2	TGTGCCAGCACCTGGGAGGGGTCTCTACACGTTTACGAGCAGTACTTC	CASTWEGSLHVYEQYF
.	TRBV27	TRBJ1-5	.	TGTGCCAGCAGTTTCCTCCAGGAATTAAATCAGCCCCAGCATTTT	CASSFLQELNQPQHF
.	TRBV7-6	TRBJ1-4	TRBD1	TGTGCCAGCAGCTCTATGGGACAGGGTCGGGAAAAACTGTTTTTT	CASSSMGQGREKLFF
.	TRBV7-9	TRBJ2-5	TRBD1	TGTGCCAGCAGCTTAGCCCTCGGACAGGGTAGAGGCGAGACCCAGTACTTC	CASSLALGQGRGETQYF
.	TRBV4-1	TRBJ2-3	TRBD1	TGCGCCAGCAGGGCAAGACAGGGGGCGCATGATACGCAGTATTTT	CASRARQGAHDTQYF
.	TRBV7-8	TRBJ2-1	TRBD1	TGTGCCAGCAGCTTAGGGCAGCAGGGGGATTACTACAATGAGCAGTTCTTC	CASSLGQQGDYYNEQFF
.	TRBV7-8	TRBJ2-7	TRBD2	TGTGCCAGCATGCTTATTCCTAGCGGGAGGTACGAGCAGTACTTC	CASMLIPSGRYEQYF
.	TRBV27	TRBJ2-1	.	TGTGCCAGCAGTTTCTCCCGAGGGTCCAATGAGCAGTTCTTC	CASSFSRGSNEQFF
.	TRBV9	TRBJ1-3	.	TGTGCCAGCAGCGCCTCCGGAGGGGGGGTCCTGATACCCTTTACTGGAAACACCATATATTTT	CASSASGGGVLIPFTGNTIYF
.	TRBV19	TRBJ2-2	.	TGTGCCAGTAGTATAGTGGGGGGTAGCCGAACCGGGGAGCTGTTTTTT	CASSIVGGSRTGELFF
.	TRBV4-3	TRBJ2-5	.	TGCGCCAGCAGCCCTCTCATCGGAGGAGACCAAGAGACCCAGTACTTC	CASSPLIGGDQETQYF
few	TRBV28	TRBJ2-1	.	TGTGCCAGCAGTTTAGACTATTCGGGGGATGAGCAGTTCTTC	CASSLDYSGDEQFF
.	TRBV6-5	TRBJ1-2	.	TGTGCCAGCGGGGGGCAGGGGAGGGCCGTCTATGGCTACACCTTC	CASGGQGRAVYGYTF
once	TRBV5-1	TRBJ2-1	.	TGCGCCAGCAACCCTACAGGGGGGGCGGTAGTACCCCAGTTCTTC	CASNPTGGAVVPQFF